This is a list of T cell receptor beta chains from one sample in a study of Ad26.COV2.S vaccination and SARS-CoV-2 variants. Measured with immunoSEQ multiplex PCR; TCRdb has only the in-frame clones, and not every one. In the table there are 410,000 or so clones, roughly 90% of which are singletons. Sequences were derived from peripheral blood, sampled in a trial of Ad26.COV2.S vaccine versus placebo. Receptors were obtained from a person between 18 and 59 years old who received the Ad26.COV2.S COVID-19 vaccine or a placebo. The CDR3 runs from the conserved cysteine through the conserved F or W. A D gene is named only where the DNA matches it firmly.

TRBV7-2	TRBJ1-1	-	CASSLGGSQREAFF	TGTGCCAGCAGCTTAGGCGGCAGTCAGAGGGAAGCTTTCTTT
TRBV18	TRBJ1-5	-	CASSPGGGGNQPQHF	TGTGCCAGCTCCCCCGGTGGGGGGGGCAATCAGCCCCAGCATTTT
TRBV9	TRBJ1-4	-	CASSVRPASEKLFF	TGTGCCAGCAGCGTAAGGCCAGCCAGCGAAAAACTGTTTTTT
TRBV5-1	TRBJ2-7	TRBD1	CASRGTGSSYEQYF	TGCGCCAGCAGGGGGACAGGGTCATCCTACGAGCAGTACTTC
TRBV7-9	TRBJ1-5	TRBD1	CASSLGTGFNQPQHF	TGTGCCAGCAGCTTAGGGACAGGGTTTAATCAGCCCCAGCATTTT
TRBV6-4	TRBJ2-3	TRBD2	CASSEAPPASGGADTQYF	TGTGCCAGCAGTGAGGCCCCGCCGGCTAGCGGGGGCGCAGATACGCAGTATTTT
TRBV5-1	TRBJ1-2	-	CASSEGDAANYGYTF	TGCGCCAGCAGCGAAGGGGATGCGGCAAACTATGGCTACACCTTC
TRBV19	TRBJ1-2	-	CASSMFRSRGYTF	TGTGCCAGTAGTATGTTTCGGAGCCGAGGCTACACCTTC
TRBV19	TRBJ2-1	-	CASSIGSRKGNEQFF	TGTGCCAGTAGTATCGGGAGCCGGAAAGGGAATGAGCAGTTCTTC
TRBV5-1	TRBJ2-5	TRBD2	CASSLVPSGGETQYF	TGCGCCAGCAGCTTGGTCCCTAGCGGGGGAGAGACCCAGTACTTC
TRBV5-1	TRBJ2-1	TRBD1	CASRGTGSDDEQFF	TGCGCCAGCAGGGGGACAGGGAGTGATGATGAGCAGTTCTTC